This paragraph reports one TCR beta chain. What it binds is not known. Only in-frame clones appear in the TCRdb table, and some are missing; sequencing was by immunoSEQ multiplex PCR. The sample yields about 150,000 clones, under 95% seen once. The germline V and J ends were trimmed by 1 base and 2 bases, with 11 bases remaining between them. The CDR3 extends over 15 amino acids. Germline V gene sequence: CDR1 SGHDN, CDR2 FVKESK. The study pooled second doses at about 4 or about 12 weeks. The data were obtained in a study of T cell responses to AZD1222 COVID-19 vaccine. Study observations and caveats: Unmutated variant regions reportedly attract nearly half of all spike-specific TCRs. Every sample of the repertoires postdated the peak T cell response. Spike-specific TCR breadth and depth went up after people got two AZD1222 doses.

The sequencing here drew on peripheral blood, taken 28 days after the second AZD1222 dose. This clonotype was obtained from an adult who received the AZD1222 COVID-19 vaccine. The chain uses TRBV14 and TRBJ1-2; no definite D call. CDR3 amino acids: CASSQAPTANYGYTF. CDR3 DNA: TGTGCCAGCAGCCAAGCCCCGACGGCAAACTATGGCTACACCTTC. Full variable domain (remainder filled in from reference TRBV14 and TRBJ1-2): EAGVTQFPSHSVIEKGQTVTLRCDPISGHDNLYWYRRVMGKEIKFLLHFVKESKQDESGMPNNRFLAERTGGTYSTLKVQPAELEDSGVYFCASSQAPTANYGYTFGSGTRLTVV.